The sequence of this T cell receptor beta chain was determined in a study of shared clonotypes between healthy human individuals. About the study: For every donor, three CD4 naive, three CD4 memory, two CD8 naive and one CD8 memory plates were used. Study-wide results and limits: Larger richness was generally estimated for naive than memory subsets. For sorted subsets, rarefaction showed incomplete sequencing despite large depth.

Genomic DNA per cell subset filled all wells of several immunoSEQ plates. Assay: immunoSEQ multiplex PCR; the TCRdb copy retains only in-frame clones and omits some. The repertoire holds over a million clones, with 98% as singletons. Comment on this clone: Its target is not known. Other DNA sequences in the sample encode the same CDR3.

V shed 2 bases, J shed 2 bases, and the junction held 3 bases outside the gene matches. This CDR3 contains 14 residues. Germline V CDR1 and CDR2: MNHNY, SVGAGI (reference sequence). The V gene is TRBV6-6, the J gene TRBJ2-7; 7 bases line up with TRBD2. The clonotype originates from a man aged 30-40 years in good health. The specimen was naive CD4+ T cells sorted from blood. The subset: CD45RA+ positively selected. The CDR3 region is CASSYSGAAYEQYF. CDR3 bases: TGTGCCAGCAGTTACAGCGGGGCAGCCTACGAGCAGTACTTC.